A selection of T cell receptor beta chains follows, all from one sample in a study of cytomegalovirus exposure and HLA in healthy donors. Data came from immunoSEQ multiplex PCR; TCRdb stores just in-frame clones and leaves some out. The repertoire holds about 190,000 clones, with around 77% as singletons. Sequenced: PBMCs. All receptors come from a woman in her late teens or twenties in good health and CMV-seronegative. Each CDR3 is given with its conserved first and last residue. A D gene is named only where the DNA matches it firmly. Clone size is given for some rows only: seen once, a few or many times, or a class if the clone is expanded.

D gene,J gene,clone size,V gene,CDR3 protein,CDR3 DNA
TRBD2,TRBJ2-1,.,TRBV2,CASSGLAAYNEQFF,TGTGCCAGCAGTGGGCTAGCGGCCTACAATGAGCAGTTCTTC
.,TRBJ2-5,.,TRBV28,CASSWRGRETQYF,TGTGCCAGCAGTTGGAGGGGGCGAGAGACCCAGTACTTC
.,TRBJ1-1,.,TRBV4-1,CASSQAPDSPWTEAFF,TGCGCCAGCAGCCAAGCCCCCGACAGCCCTTGGACTGAAGCTTTCTTT
.,TRBJ1-6,.,TRBV18,CASSPTAGERNSPLHF,TGTGCCAGCTCACCAACGGCAGGGGAGAGGAATTCACCCCTCCACTTT
TRBD1,TRBJ1-1,once,TRBV29-1,CIAMDRDTEAFF,TGCATCGCCATGGACAGGGACACTGAAGCTTTCTTT
.,TRBJ1-2,.,TRBV19,CASSLSGDYGYTF,TGTGCCAGTAGTTTATCAGGGGACTATGGCTACACCTTC
.,TRBJ2-1,.,TRBV28,CASSLFRTPGTYNEQFF,TGTGCCAGCAGTTTATTTAGGACCCCCGGGACCTACAATGAGCAGTTCTTC
TRBD2,TRBJ2-5,.,TRBV5-1,CASSPDLAGGGETQYF,TGCGCCAGCAGCCCGGATCTAGCGGGCGGGGGGGAGACCCAGTACTTC
.,TRBJ1-4,once,TRBV5-1,CASSPRTGVWEKLFF,TGCGCCAGCAGTCCCCGTACGGGAGTATGGGAAAAACTGTTTTTT
TRBD1,TRBJ1-4,.,TRBV7-2,CASSWGQGSLNEKLFF,TGTGCCAGCAGCTGGGGACAGGGGTCCCTCAATGAAAAACTGTTTTTT
TRBD1,TRBJ2-7,.,TRBV4-1,CASSHDRAHEQYF,TGCGCCAGCAGCCATGACAGGGCGCACGAGCAGTACTTC
.,TRBJ2-7,.,TRBV19,CASSRAEGSYEQYF,TGTGCCAGTAGTAGGGCCGAGGGATCCTACGAGCAGTACTTC
TRBD1,TRBJ1-2,.,TRBV28,CASNPTGGLNGYTF,TGTGCCAGCAATCCCACAGGGGGCCTTAATGGCTACACCTTC
.,TRBJ1-1,.,TRBV7-3,CASSWRAGSEAFF,TGTGCCAGCAGCTGGAGGGCAGGATCTGAAGCTTTCTTT
.,TRBJ1-3,.,TRBV2,CASSVDSPGNTIYF,TGTGCCAGCAGTGTTGACAGCCCTGGAAACACCATATATTTT
.,TRBJ2-5,.,TRBV30,CAWGSRTQYF,TGTGCCTGGGGCTCTCGGACCCAGTACTTC
.,TRBJ1-1,.,TRBV30,CAWSVFRGHKNTEAFF,TGTGCCTGGAGTGTATTTCGGGGTCACAAAAACACTGAAGCTTTCTTT
TRBD1,TRBJ1-6,.,TRBV28,CASSETGGISPLHF,TGTGCCAGCAGCGAGACAGGGGGCATCTCACCCCTCCACTTT
.,TRBJ1-5,.,TRBV7-9,CASSLKRGQPQHF,TGTGCCAGCAGCTTAAAACGCGGACAGCCCCAGCATTTT
.,TRBJ1-1,.,TRBV5-1,CASSLGQGRITEAFF,TGCGCCAGCAGCTTGGGTCAGGGGCGCATCACTGAAGCTTTCTTT
TRBD1,TRBJ2-2,.,TRBV29-1,CSVSRGRGGELFF,TGCAGCGTTAGCAGGGGGCGCGGTGGGGAGCTGTTTTTT